This paragraph covers one T cell receptor (beta chain) sequence. The data derive from a study of Ad26.COV2.S vaccination and SARS-CoV-2 variants. Overall study: Enrollment placed the donor in the COV1001 Ad26.COV2.S trial arm.

Germline lookup yields CDR1 SGHRS and CDR2 YFSETQ. This CDR3 comprises 14 residues. The V segment lost 4 bases and the J segment 8 bases; nucleotides outside the gene matches: 5. The treatment: around 19 received Ad26.COV2.S at low or high dose, single or two shots; several received placebo; per-sample allocation not given. Day 63 after the first injection of vaccine or placebo was the sampling time. The shot given was an Ad26 vector that makes Wuhan-strain SARS-CoV-2 spike. Sequencing used immunoSEQ multiplex PCR; TCRdb keeps in-frame clones, though not all of them. Among 400,000 to 450,000 clones, more than 80% were seen once, and the ten largest hold 9.5% to 15%.

The sample here was peripheral blood, taken in a trial of Ad26.COV2.S vaccine versus placebo. V is TRBV5-1 and J is TRBJ2-1, with 11 nucleotides matching TRBD2. The sequence came from a person between 18 and 65 years old who received the Ad26.COV2.S COVID-19 vaccine or a placebo. In DNA, the CDR3 is TGCGCCAGCAGCGAGACTAGCGGGATCTATGAGCAGTTCTTC. As protein: CASSETSGIYEQFF.